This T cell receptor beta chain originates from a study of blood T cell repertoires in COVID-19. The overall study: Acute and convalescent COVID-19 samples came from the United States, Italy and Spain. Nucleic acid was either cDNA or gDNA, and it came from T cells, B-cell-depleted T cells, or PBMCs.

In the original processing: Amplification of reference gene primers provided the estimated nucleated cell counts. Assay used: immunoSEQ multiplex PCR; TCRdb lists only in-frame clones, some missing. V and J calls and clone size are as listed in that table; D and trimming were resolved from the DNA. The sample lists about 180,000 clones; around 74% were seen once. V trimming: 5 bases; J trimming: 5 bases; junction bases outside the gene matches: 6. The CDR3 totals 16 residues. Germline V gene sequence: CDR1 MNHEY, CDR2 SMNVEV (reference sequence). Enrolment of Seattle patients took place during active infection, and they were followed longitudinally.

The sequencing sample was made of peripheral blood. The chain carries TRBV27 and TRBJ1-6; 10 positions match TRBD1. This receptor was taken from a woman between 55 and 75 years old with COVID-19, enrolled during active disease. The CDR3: CASSEPGTGDNSPLHF. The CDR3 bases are TGTGCCAGCAGTGAACCTGGGACAGGGGATAATTCACCCCTCCACTTT.